This TCR beta chain was obtained from a study of T-cell memory formation after mild COVID-19. Study at large: TCR clusters mostly belonged to single donors.

On this clonotype itself: What it binds is unknown.

The CDR3 is 14 amino acids. CDR1 is MNHEY, CDR2 SMNVEV, per germline (reference sequence). V dropped 4 bases and J dropped 6; count of bases not matched to a gene: 5. TCRdb processed the 5' RACE reads anew with MiXCR; each CDR3 protein has one entry. The data show about 340,000 distinct CDR3 sequences, more than 15% seen once. Broader study findings: A second wave expanding day 15 to 37 was CD4+-biased; contracting clones were balanced. Certain responding clones were present in pre-infection memory, suggesting participation of cross-reactive memory. Shrinking CD4+ clones resided mostly in CM and EM, and CD8+ ones in EMRA.

Sample: PBMCs or a T cell subset sorted from them (not recorded which). This sequence joins TRBV27 and TRBJ2-3, with 9 bases identical to TRBD2. The receptor's source is a man aged 18 to 35 who had mild COVID-19 (a few samples of this study predate the infection). Cell type and time point are not known. The CDR3 region is CASSSLAGVDTQYF. Here the CDR3 DNA reads TGTGCCAGCAGTTCACTAGCGGGTGTGGATACGCAGTATTTT.